Here is one T cell receptor (beta chain) with its context. The data derive from a study of CD8 T cells in Susac syndrome. Reverse transcription used about 0.5 to 1 ug RNA and random hexamers. TCRdb re-called the immunoSEQ multiplex PCR reads with MiXCR, one entry per CDR3 protein. This table holds more than 120,000 distinct CDR3 sequences, approximately 95% found once. V lost 3 bases, J lost 2 bases, and 4 bases stayed unmatched. The CDR3 sequence is 15 residues long. Germline CDR1 and CDR2: MGHDK and SYGVNS. From blood CD8+ and CD4+ T cells, the TCR beta chain was sequenced. The sequence derives from a human donor in good health. What was sequenced was CD4+ T cells from PBMCs. The chain combines TRBV25-1 with TRBJ2-7, with 10 bases that match TRBD2. The CDR3 protein is CASSDRTSGTYEQYF. The CDR3 bases are TGTGCCAGCAGTGATAGGACTAGCGGAACCTACGAGCAGTACTTC.